This TCR beta chain was retrieved from a study of blood T cells in healthy people across ages. Using a J-beta primer mix together with a sample-barcoded 5' primer, a second PCR was run for about 6 to 12 cycles. MiXCR was run by TCRdb on the 5' RACE reads, yielding one entry per CDR3 protein. This sample carries some 940,000 distinct CDR3 sequences, approximately 32% of them seen once, and the ten largest clones take more than 8.5%. This clonotype appeared many times. CDR1 MDHEN and CDR2 SYDVKM come from the germline V gene. V lost 6 bases, J lost 3 bases, and 9 bases stayed unmatched. CDR3 size: 15 residues. These same records also appear under a second study, on T cells of mothers and their children.

The sample comprised blood. The rearrangement joins TRBV28 to TRBJ1-2; 8 bases align to TRBD1. This TCR was recovered from a woman aged 40 to 50 in good health. CDR3 coding DNA: TGTGCCAGCAGGAATGGACAGGGAGTTTACTATGGCTACACCTTC. It yields the protein CASRNGQGVYYGYTF.